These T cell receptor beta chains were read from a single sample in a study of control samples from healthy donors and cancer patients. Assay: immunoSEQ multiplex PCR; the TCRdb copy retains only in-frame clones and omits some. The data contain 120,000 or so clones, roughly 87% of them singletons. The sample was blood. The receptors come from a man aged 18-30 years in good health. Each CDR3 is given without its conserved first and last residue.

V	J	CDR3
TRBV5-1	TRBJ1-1	ASSLSDRNTEAF
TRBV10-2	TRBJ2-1	ASRTGSSYNEQF
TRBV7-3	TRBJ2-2	ASRRSVAGELF
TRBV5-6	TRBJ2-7	ASSLPGPREQY
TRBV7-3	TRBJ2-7	ASSPTGSNEQY
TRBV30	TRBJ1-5	AWSVRSGNNQPQH
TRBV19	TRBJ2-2	ASSTAGAPGELF
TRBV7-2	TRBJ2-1	ASSITSGRYNEQF
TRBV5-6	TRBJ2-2	ASSLVGVVRAGELF
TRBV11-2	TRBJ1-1	ASSLDGSRGTEAF
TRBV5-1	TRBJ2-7	ASSFPGQPSYEQY
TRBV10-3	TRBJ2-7	AISEWVAASSYEQY
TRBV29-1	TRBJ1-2	SVHGDGANYGYT
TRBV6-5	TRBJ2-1	ASSIQGTGYNEQF
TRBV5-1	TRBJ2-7	ASSPVAGGTYEQY
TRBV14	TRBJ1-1	ASSHLGQANTEAF
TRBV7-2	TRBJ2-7	ASSTPTGSLFEQY
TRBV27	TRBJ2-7	ASSRTGTSYEQY